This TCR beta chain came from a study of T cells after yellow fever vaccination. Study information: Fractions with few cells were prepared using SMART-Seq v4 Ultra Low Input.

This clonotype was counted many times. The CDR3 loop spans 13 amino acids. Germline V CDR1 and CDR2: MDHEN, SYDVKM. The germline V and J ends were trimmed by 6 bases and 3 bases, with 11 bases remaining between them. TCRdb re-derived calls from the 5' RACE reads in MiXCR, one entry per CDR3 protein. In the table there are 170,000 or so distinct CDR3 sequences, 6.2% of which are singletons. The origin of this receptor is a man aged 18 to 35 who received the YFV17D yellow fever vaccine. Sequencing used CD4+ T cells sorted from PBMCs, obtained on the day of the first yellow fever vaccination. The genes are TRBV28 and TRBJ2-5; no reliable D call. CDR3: CASSKTLKETQYF. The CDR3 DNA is TGTGCCAGCAGCAAGACCCTAAAAGAGACCCAGTACTTC.